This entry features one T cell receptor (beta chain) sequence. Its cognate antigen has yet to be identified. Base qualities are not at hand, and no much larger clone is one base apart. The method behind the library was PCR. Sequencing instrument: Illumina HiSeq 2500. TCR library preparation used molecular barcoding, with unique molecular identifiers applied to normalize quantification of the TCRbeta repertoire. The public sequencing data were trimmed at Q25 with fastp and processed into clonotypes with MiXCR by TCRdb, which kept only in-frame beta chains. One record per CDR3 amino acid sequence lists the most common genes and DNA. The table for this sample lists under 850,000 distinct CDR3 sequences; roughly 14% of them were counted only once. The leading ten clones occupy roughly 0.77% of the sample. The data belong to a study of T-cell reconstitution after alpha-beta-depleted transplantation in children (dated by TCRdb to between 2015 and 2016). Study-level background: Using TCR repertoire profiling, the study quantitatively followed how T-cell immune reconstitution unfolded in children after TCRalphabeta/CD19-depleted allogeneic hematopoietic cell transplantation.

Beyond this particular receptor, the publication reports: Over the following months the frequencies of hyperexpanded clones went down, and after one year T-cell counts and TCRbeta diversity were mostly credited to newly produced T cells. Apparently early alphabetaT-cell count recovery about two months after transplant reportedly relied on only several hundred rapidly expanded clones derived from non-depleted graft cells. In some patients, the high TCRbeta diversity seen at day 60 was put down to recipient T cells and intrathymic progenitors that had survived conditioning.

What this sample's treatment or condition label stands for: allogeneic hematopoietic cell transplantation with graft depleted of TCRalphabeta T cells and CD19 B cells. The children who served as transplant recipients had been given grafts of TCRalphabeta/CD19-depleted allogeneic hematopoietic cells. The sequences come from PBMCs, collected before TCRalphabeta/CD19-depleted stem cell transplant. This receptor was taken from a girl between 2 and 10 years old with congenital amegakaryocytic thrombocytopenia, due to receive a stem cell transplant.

The CDR3 region reads CSVGDRDRDIQYF. Here is the DNA: TGCAGCGTTGGGGACAGGGATAGGGACATTCAGTACTTC. Recombination joined TRBV29-1 with TRBJ2-4; 9 junctional bases match TRBD1. The germline V gene encodes CDR1 SQVTM and CDR2 ANQGSEA. The junction shows trimming of 4 bases on V and 8 bases on J, and the gene matches do not reach 6 bases of it. Reading from cysteine to phenylalanine, the CDR3 counts 13 amino acids. Of the read, only the CDR3 DNA is kept; its 39 bases are in frame from base 1.